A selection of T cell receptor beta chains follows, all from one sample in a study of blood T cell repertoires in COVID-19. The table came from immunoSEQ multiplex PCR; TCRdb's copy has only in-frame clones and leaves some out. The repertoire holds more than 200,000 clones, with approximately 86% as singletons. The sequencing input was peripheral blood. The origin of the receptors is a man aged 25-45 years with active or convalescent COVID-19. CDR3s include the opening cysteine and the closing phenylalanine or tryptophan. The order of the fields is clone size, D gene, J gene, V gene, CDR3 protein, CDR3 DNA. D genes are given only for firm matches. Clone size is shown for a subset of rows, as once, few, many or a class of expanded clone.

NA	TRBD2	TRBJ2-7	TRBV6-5	CASNIAGSYEQYF	TGTGCCAGCAATATAGCGGGGAGCTACGAGCAGTACTTC
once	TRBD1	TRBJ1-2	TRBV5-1	CASSFNRGDGYTF	TGCGCCAGCAGTTTTAACAGGGGCGATGGCTACACCTTC
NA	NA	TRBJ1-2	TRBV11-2	CASSQGAYGYTF	TGTGCCAGCAGCCAAGGGGCATATGGCTACACCTTC
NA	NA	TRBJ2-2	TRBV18	CASSGDSSGELFF	TGTGCCAGCTCAGGAGACAGTTCCGGGGAGCTGTTTTTT
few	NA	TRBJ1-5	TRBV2	CASTGDNQPQHF	TGTGCCAGCACCGGGGACAATCAGCCCCAGCATTTT
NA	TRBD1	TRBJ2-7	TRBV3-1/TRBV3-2	CASSQVGTAYEQYF	TGTGCCAGCAGCCAAGTAGGGACAGCCTACGAGCAGTACTTC
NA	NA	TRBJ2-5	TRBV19	CASTQWAGQETQYF	TGTGCCAGTACGCAGTGGGCAGGGCAAGAGACCCAGTACTTC
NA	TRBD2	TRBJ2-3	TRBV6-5	CASQLAADTQYF	TGTGCCAGCCAACTAGCGGCAGATACGCAGTATTTT
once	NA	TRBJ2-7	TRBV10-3	CAISETLVSEQYF	TGTGCCATCAGTGAAACCTTAGTTTCTGAGCAGTACTTC
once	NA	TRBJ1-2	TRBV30	CAWRAGGYGYTF	TGTGCCTGGAGAGCGGGCGGGTATGGCTACACCTTC
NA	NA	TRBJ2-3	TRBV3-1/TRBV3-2	CASSQSGRTDTQYF	TGTGCCAGCAGCCAGAGCGGGCGTACAGATACGCAGTATTTT
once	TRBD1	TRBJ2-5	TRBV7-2	CASSPPRQGEASWTQYF	TGTGCCAGCAGCCCCCCCCGACAGGGGGAGGCCTCCTGGACCCAGTACTTC
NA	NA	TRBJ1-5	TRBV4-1	CASSQGEGQPQHF	TGCGCCAGCAGCCAAGGTGAGGGTCAGCCCCAGCATTTT
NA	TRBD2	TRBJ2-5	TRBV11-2	CASSPGTSGETQYF	TGTGCCAGCAGCCCCGGGACTAGCGGGGAGACCCAGTACTTC
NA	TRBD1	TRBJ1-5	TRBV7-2	CASSEDRVGAQHF	TGTGCCAGCAGTGAGGACAGGGTGGGAGCCCAGCATTTT
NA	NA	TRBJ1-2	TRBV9	CASSTRQYGYTF	TGTGCCAGCAGCACCCGACAGTATGGCTACACCTTC
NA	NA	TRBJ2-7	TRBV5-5	CASSLSDSSFLSSYEQYF	TGTGCCAGCAGCTTATCTGACAGCTCGTTCTTGAGCTCCTACGAGCAGTACTTC
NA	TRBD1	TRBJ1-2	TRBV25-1	CASSGRQGMGNYGYTF	TGTGCCAGCAGTGGTCGACAGGGGATGGGAAACTATGGCTACACCTTC
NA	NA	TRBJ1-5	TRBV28	CASSDGDYSNQPQHF	TGTGCCAGCAGCGACGGGGATTATAGCAATCAGCCCCAGCATTTT
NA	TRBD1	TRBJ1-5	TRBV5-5	CASSETGASNQPQHF	TGTGCCAGCAGCGAGACAGGGGCTAGCAATCAGCCCCAGCATTTT